Listed below are T cell receptor beta chains from one sample, sequenced in a study of response to subunit inactivated influenza vaccine. TCRdb passed the RT-PCR reads through MiXCR, listing each CDR3 protein once. The data show 600,000 to 850,000 distinct CDR3 sequences, with approximately 14% seen just once and 7.5% to 8% held by the top ten. Sample: PBMCs from blood, taken approximately 15 days before vaccination. The receptors originated from a man aged 45 to 65 who received an inactivated influenza vaccine. CDR3s include the opening cysteine and the closing phenylalanine or tryptophan. A D gene is named only where the DNA matches it firmly. A row's size may be missing; if present it is once, few, many or a size class.

j_gene | d_gene | v_gene | abundance | CDR3aa | CDR3nt
TRBJ1-5 | NA | TRBV28 | NA | CASRPLNVDQPQHF | TGTGCCAGCAGACCATTAAACGTGGATCAGCCCCAGCATTTT
TRBJ2-7 | TRBD1 | TRBV7-2 | NA | CASSSTGATYEQYF | TGTGCCAGCAGTTCGACAGGGGCCACCTACGAGCAGTACTTC
TRBJ2-1 | TRBD2 | TRBV14 | NA | CASSQDPTSVTYNEQFF | TGTGCCAGCAGCCAAGACCCGACTAGCGTCACCTACAATGAGCAGTTCTTC
TRBJ1-1 | NA | TRBV20-1 | NA | CSATRSANTEAFF | TGCAGTGCTACTCGGAGCGCGAACACTGAAGCTTTCTTT
TRBJ2-1 | NA | TRBV20-1 | many | CSAPSGLAAYNEQFF | TGCAGTGCTCCTTCGGGGCTAGCCGCATACAATGAGCAGTTCTTC
TRBJ2-3 | TRBD2 | TRBV7-6 | many | CASSLGTSGIRGFDTQYF | TGTGCCAGCAGCTTAGGCACTAGCGGGATAAGGGGGTTTGATACGCAGTATTTT
TRBJ2-7 | NA | TRBV15 | NA | CATSRVVQDEQYF | TGTGCCACCAGCAGAGTAGTGCAGGACGAGCAGTACTTC
TRBJ2-7 | TRBD1 | TRBV12-3/TRBV12-4 | NA | CASRPGTGLFYEQYF | TGTGCCAGCAGACCCGGGACAGGGCTTTTCTACGAGCAGTACTTC
TRBJ1-1 | TRBD1 | TRBV5-6 | NA | CASSTGTVGLQAFF | TGTGCCAGCAGCACCGGGACAGTCGGTTTACAAGCTTTCTTT
TRBJ2-1 | NA | TRBV9 | few | CASSVGTTDPLNEQFF | TGTGCCAGCAGCGTTGGGACAACTGACCCTTTGAATGAGCAGTTCTTC
TRBJ2-3 | NA | TRBV20-1 | many | CSAEVSSTDTQYF | TGCAGTGCCGAAGTCTCTAGCACAGATACGCAGTATTTT
TRBJ2-3 | TRBD2 | TRBV20-1 | few | CSARMASGGTSTDTQYF | TGCAGTGCTAGAATGGCTAGCGGGGGAACTAGCACAGATACGCAGTATTTT
TRBJ2-5 | NA | TRBV18 | NA | CASHRSGETQYF | TGTGCCAGCCACCGAAGTGGAGAGACCCAGTACTTC
TRBJ2-2 | NA | TRBV18 | few | CASSPALGPSAGELFF | TGTGCCAGCTCACCCGCCCTCGGGCCCTCCGCCGGGGAGCTGTTTTTT
TRBJ2-3 | NA | TRBV27 | NA | CASSFAGPTDTQYF | TGTGCCAGCAGTTTCGCGGGTCCCACAGATACGCAGTATTTT
TRBJ2-1 | NA | TRBV29-1 | NA | CSVAPRTLNNEQFF | TGCAGCGTTGCCCCTAGGACTCTTAATAATGAGCAGTTCTTC
TRBJ2-1 | NA | TRBV11-2 | few | CASSSTGFQFF | TGTGCCAGCAGCTCGACAGGTTTTCAGTTCTTC
TRBJ2-1 | NA | TRBV11-2 | few | CASSLERVYNEQFF | TGTGCCAGCAGCTTAGAACGGGTCTACAATGAGCAGTTCTTC
TRBJ1-1 | TRBD1 | TRBV4-2 | NA | CASSHRDSSNTEAFF | TGTGCCAGCAGCCACCGGGACAGCTCGAACACTGAAGCTTTCTTT
TRBJ1-2 | NA | TRBV7-3 | few | CASSLTAGDDYGYTF | TGTGCCAGCAGCTTAACGGCAGGGGACGACTATGGCTACACCTTC
TRBJ1-1 | NA | TRBV5-1 | NA | CASSLGQNTPNTEAFF | TGCGCCAGCAGCTTGGGTCAGAATACCCCGAACACTGAAGCTTTCTTT
TRBJ1-2 | TRBD1 | TRBV10-3 | few | CAISTGQDYTF | TGTGCCATCAGTACCGGACAGGACTACACCTTC
TRBJ2-2 | NA | TRBV19 | NA | CASRTTVGELFF | TGTGCCAGTAGGACGACAGTCGGGGAGCTGTTTTTT
TRBJ2-3 | NA | TRBV7-9 | NA | CASSSDHSSTDTQYF | TGTGCCAGCAGCTCCGACCACTCATCCACAGATACGCAGTATTTT
TRBJ2-1 | NA | TRBV27 | few | CASSPMDGYNEQFF | TGTGCCAGCAGCCCGATGGACGGCTACAATGAGCAGTTCTTC
TRBJ2-5 | NA | TRBV10-3 | NA | CAISVGEVTQGETQYF | TGTGCCATCAGTGTTGGTGAGGTGACTCAAGGGGAGACCCAGTACTTC
TRBJ2-2 | NA | TRBV5-1 | few | CASSLLVGAGELFF | TGCGCCAGCAGCTTATTAGTGGGGGCCGGGGAGCTGTTTTTT
TRBJ1-1 | NA | TRBV20-1 | few | CSAPLPGVNTEAFF | TGCAGTGCTCCGCTCCCTGGCGTCAACACTGAAGCTTTCTTT
TRBJ1-2 | NA | TRBV9 | NA | CASSGAGTVSYGYTF | TGTGCCAGCAGCGGCGCCGGGACCGTAAGCTATGGCTACACCTTC
TRBJ2-3 | TRBD2 | TRBV5-1 | NA | CASTPGTSESDTQYF | TGCGCCAGCACTCCCGGGACTAGCGAATCAGATACGCAGTATTTT
TRBJ2-1 | NA | TRBV6-1 | NA | CASRPGTLGHDEQFF | TGTGCCAGCAGACCCGGGACTCTGGGGCACGATGAGCAGTTCTTC
TRBJ2-2 | NA | TRBV20-1 | few | CSARVGTGNTGELFF | TGCAGTGCTAGAGTAGGGACGGGGAACACCGGGGAGCTGTTTTTT
TRBJ2-7 | NA | TRBV5-1 | many | CASSQGPTGYEQYF | TGCGCCAGCAGCCAAGGGCCCACCGGCTACGAGCAGTACTTC
TRBJ1-4 | NA | TRBV3-1 | once | CASSQGMASEKLFF | TGTGCCAGCAGCCAGGGTATGGCGAGTGAAAAACTGTTTTTT
TRBJ2-3 | TRBD1 | TRBV11-2 | few | CASSEGQGRTRRTDTQYF | TGTGCCAGCAGCGAGGGACAGGGACGGACCCGGAGAACAGATACGCAGTATTTT
TRBJ2-1 | TRBD2 | TRBV7-9 | few | CASSFWGSGTYNEQFF | TGTGCCAGCAGCTTCTGGGGTAGCGGGACTTACAATGAGCAGTTCTTC
TRBJ2-5 | NA | TRBV20-1 | NA | CSARKQGSQYF | TGCAGTGCTAGAAAACAGGGTAGCCAGTACTTC
TRBJ2-1 | TRBD2 | TRBV20-1 | NA | CSAFKRDYYNEQFF | TGCAGTGCCTTCAAACGGGACTATTACAATGAGCAGTTCTTC
TRBJ2-1 | TRBD2 | TRBV29-1 | many | CSVPGLGGILNEQFF | TGCAGCGTTCCGGGGTTGGGAGGGATTCTCAATGAGCAGTTCTTC
TRBJ1-3 | NA | TRBV6-5 | few | CASSSFAHPGGGNTIYF | TGTGCCAGCAGTTCTTTCGCCCACCCCGGCGGGGGAAACACCATATATTTT
TRBJ2-3 | NA | TRBV5-1 | NA | CASSLVGVDTDTQYF | TGCGCCAGCAGCTTGGTAGGGGTCGACACAGATACGCAGTATTTT
TRBJ2-1 | NA | TRBV28 | NA | CAAKAYYNEQFF | TGTGCCGCCAAGGCGTACTACAATGAGCAGTTCTTC
TRBJ1-1 | NA | TRBV27 | many | CASSLVGRTEAFF | TGTGCCAGCAGTTTGGTGGGGCGTACTGAAGCTTTCTTT
TRBJ1-1 | NA | TRBV7-9 | many | CASSFGHLNTEAFF | TGTGCCAGCAGCTTTGGACATCTGAACACTGAAGCTTTCTTT
TRBJ2-6 | NA | TRBV11-2 | NA | CASSSRQAGANVLTF | TGTGCCAGCAGCTCCAGGCAGGCTGGGGCCAACGTCCTGACTTTC
TRBJ1-1 | NA | TRBV20-1 | few | CSARAGGTEAFF | TGCAGTGCTAGAGCTGGGGGAACTGAAGCTTTCTTT
TRBJ2-2 | NA | TRBV12-3/TRBV12-4 | NA | CASISQTNTGELFF | TGTGCCAGCATTTCCCAGACGAACACCGGGGAGCTGTTTTTT
TRBJ2-5 | NA | TRBV5-1 | NA | CASSLNGFETQYF | TGCGCCAGCAGCTTGAACGGATTTGAGACCCAGTACTTC
TRBJ2-5 | NA | TRBV7-6 | NA | CASSSRGYQETQYF | TGTGCCAGCAGCTCACGGGGGTACCAAGAGACCCAGTACTTC
TRBJ1-3 | NA | TRBV12-3/TRBV12-4 | few | CASSRGGRSSGNTIYF | TGTGCCAGCAGTCGCGGGGGTCGGAGCTCTGGAAACACCATATATTTT
TRBJ2-1 | TRBD1 | TRBV10-3 | few | CAIGDRAYNEQFF | TGTGCCATTGGGGACAGGGCATACAATGAGCAGTTCTTC
TRBJ2-1 | TRBD2 | TRBV29-1 | many | CSVEDQREDLYNEQFF | TGCAGCGTTGAAGATCAACGGGAGGACCTCTACAATGAGCAGTTCTTC
TRBJ1-1 | NA | TRBV18 | few | CASSPDGQRVNTEAFF | TGTGCCAGCTCACCTGACGGACAGCGGGTGAACACTGAAGCTTTCTTT
TRBJ1-5 | NA | TRBV6-2/TRBV6-3 | NA | CASSYGLLYSNQPQHF | TGTGCCAGCAGTTACGGGCTTCTTTATAGCAATCAGCCCCAGCATTTT
TRBJ1-1 | NA | TRBV5-1 | NA | CASSLGRRTGTEAFF | TGCGCCAGCAGCTTGGGACGGAGAACGGGGACTGAAGCTTTTTTT